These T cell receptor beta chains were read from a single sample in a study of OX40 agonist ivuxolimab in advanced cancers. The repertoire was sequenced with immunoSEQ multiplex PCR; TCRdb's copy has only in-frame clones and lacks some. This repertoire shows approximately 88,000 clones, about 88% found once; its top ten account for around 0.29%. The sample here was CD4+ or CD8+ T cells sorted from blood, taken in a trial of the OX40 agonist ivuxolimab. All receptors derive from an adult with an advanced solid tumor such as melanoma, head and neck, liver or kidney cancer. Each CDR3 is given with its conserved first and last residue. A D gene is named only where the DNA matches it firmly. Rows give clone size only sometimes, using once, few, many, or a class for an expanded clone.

CDR3: CASSQGDSPLHF
D: NA
J: TRBJ1-6
V: TRBV6-5
size: NA

CDR3: CASSLEWGVRTYEQYF
D: NA
J: TRBJ2-7
V: TRBV5-6
size: NA

CDR3: CASSEERGKNEQFF
D: NA
J: TRBJ2-1
V: TRBV6-1
size: NA

CDR3: CASGGGQGNEQFF
D: TRBD1
J: TRBJ2-1
V: TRBV19
size: NA

CDR3: CASSFLASGGQGTDTQYF
D: TRBD2
J: TRBJ2-3
V: TRBV5-6
size: NA

CDR3: CASSSRGTTSTDTQYF
D: TRBD2
J: TRBJ2-3
V: TRBV6-5
size: NA

CDR3: CSVAHRSTDTQYF
D: NA
J: TRBJ2-3
V: TRBV29-1
size: NA

CDR3: CASSQSGSLADEQFF
D: NA
J: TRBJ2-1
V: TRBV5-4
size: NA

CDR3: CASGVQTGYTGELFF
D: TRBD1
J: TRBJ2-2
V: TRBV25-1
size: NA

CDR3: CASSLNRLRVTGNQPQHF
D: NA
J: TRBJ1-5
V: TRBV5-6
size: NA

CDR3: CASSPHLADTQYF
D: NA
J: TRBJ2-3
V: TRBV13
size: NA

CDR3: CASSLARGVTGELFF
D: NA
J: TRBJ2-2
V: TRBV5-1
size: NA

CDR3: CASSPLAGPATNEKLFF
D: NA
J: TRBJ1-4
V: TRBV18
size: once

CDR3: CASTKGAGELFF
D: NA
J: TRBJ2-2
V: TRBV6-5
size: NA

CDR3: CASSFPQRTDTQYF
D: NA
J: TRBJ2-3
V: TRBV5-4
size: NA

CDR3: CASKGGRLNQPQHF
D: NA
J: TRBJ1-5
V: TRBV27
size: NA

CDR3: CASSPGHNSPLHF
D: NA
J: TRBJ1-6
V: TRBV18
size: NA

CDR3: CASSLTSSYNEQFF
D: NA
J: TRBJ2-1
V: TRBV7-6
size: NA

CDR3: CAISESRGTTSNQPQHF
D: NA
J: TRBJ1-5
V: TRBV10-3
size: once

CDR3: CASSIDPPGAFYNEQFF
D: NA
J: TRBJ2-1
V: TRBV19
size: NA

CDR3: CASSPGQGTYNSPLHF
D: TRBD1
J: TRBJ1-6
V: TRBV28
size: NA

CDR3: CASSLNSYEQYF
D: NA
J: TRBJ2-7
V: TRBV11-3
size: NA

CDR3: CASSRRQGEAQPQHF
D: TRBD1
J: TRBJ1-5
V: TRBV7-2
size: NA

CDR3: CASSQGGSNTEAFF
D: NA
J: TRBJ1-1
V: TRBV7-2
size: NA

CDR3: CASSRTGTGGYEQYF
D: TRBD1
J: TRBJ2-7
V: TRBV6-6
size: NA

CDR3: CASNHLGQKQFF
D: TRBD1
J: TRBJ2-1
V: TRBV6-5
size: NA

CDR3: CASRLEMATYGYTF
D: NA
J: TRBJ1-2
V: TRBV19
size: NA

CDR3: CAWGHRGSSPLHF
D: TRBD1
J: TRBJ1-6
V: TRBV30
size: NA

CDR3: CASSLAGLAGGDWSTQYF
D: TRBD2
J: TRBJ2-3
V: TRBV7-2
size: NA

CDR3: CASSSSGGDTDTQYF
D: TRBD2
J: TRBJ2-3
V: TRBV5-4
size: NA

CDR3: CASNGQGNTEAFF
D: NA
J: TRBJ1-1
V: TRBV6-5
size: NA

CDR3: CASSLGAPARQETQYF
D: NA
J: TRBJ2-5
V: TRBV7-2
size: NA

CDR3: CASSSGQVNTGELFF
D: TRBD1
J: TRBJ2-2
V: TRBV5-8
size: NA

CDR3: CASSLGVSSSTDTQYF
D: NA
J: TRBJ2-3
V: TRBV11-1
size: NA

CDR3: CASIPTGTNYGYTF
D: NA
J: TRBJ1-2
V: TRBV28
size: NA

CDR3: CASREGQGTGYTF
D: TRBD1
J: TRBJ1-2
V: TRBV6-6
size: NA

CDR3: CASSIWEGGPYQPQHF
D: NA
J: TRBJ1-5
V: TRBV19
size: NA

CDR3: CASKVNTEAFF
D: NA
J: TRBJ1-1
V: TRBV2
size: once

CDR3: CASSSWTGGRGEAFF
D: TRBD1
J: TRBJ1-1
V: TRBV7-9
size: few

CDR3: CATSRDRELPGYTF
D: NA
J: TRBJ1-2
V: TRBV15
size: NA

CDR3: CASSVDQGSSAFF
D: NA
J: TRBJ1-1
V: TRBV6-4
size: once

CDR3: CASSSGQVDTEAFF
D: TRBD1
J: TRBJ1-1
V: TRBV6-9
size: NA

CDR3: CASSLRGPRADTQYF
D: NA
J: TRBJ2-3
V: TRBV5-1
size: NA

CDR3: CASSESGTNYGYTF
D: NA
J: TRBJ1-2
V: TRBV25-1
size: NA

CDR3: CASSSPVLDTQYF
D: NA
J: TRBJ2-3
V: TRBV7-2
size: NA

CDR3: CAIRGDKGPNEQFF
D: NA
J: TRBJ2-1
V: TRBV10-3
size: NA